This is a list of T cell receptor beta chains from one sample in a study of identical twins. TCRdb recomputed calls from the 5' RACE reads with MiXCR, one row per CDR3 protein. The profile shows about 300,000 distinct CDR3 sequences, 9% to 15% of them singletons. These sequences were also reported in another study, on yellow fever vaccine responses in identical twins.

Sequencing used CD8+ T cells sorted from blood. These receptor sequences come from a woman aged 18-29 years in good health. The CDR3 runs from the conserved cysteine through the conserved F or W. A D gene is named only where the DNA matches it firmly. The size entry is marked missing in some rows and otherwise reads once, few, many or a size class.

j_call d_call cdr3_length clone_size v_call cdr3_aa cdr3_nt
TRBJ2-5 TRBD2 14 few TRBV10-2 CASSGTSGSETQYF TGCGCCAGCAGCGGGACTAGCGGGAGTGAGACCCAGTACTTC
TRBJ2-7 TRBD1 21 . TRBV7-9 CASSPSRRGSVTGSTGYEQYF TGTGCCAGCAGCCCCTCTAGGAGAGGAAGTGTGACAGGGTCGACCGGCTACGAGCAGTACTTC
TRBJ2-7 TRBD1 13 many TRBV5-1 CASSWTGSYEQYF TGCGCCAGCTCTTGGACAGGGAGCTACGAGCAGTACTTC
TRBJ2-1 . 14 . TRBV15 CATSSRTLYNEQFF TGTGCCACCAGCTCCAGAACTCTATACAATGAGCAGTTCTTC
TRBJ2-1 . 15 few TRBV5-6 CASSLYHKPANEQFF TGTGCCAGCAGCTTGTATCACAAACCTGCCAATGAGCAGTTCTTC
TRBJ2-1 TRBD2 18 few TRBV11-1 CASIGLASGRSFLNEQFF TGTGCCAGCATAGGGCTGGCTAGCGGGAGATCGTTTTTGAATGAGCAGTTCTTC
TRBJ1-1 TRBD1 17 few TRBV2 CASRETRDRGLNTEAFF TGTGCCAGCAGAGAAACCCGGGACAGGGGCCTGAACACTGAAGCTTTCTTT
TRBJ1-4 . 15 few TRBV24-1 CATSDDLGTNEKLFF TGTGCCACCAGTGACGACCTGGGGACTAATGAAAAACTGTTTTTT
TRBJ2-1 . 13 few TRBV4-1 CASSQDLGNEQFF TGCGCCAGCAGCCAAGATCTGGGCAATGAGCAGTTCTTC
TRBJ2-7 . 14 . TRBV7-9 CASSDRGSPLEQYF TGTGCCAGCAGCGACCGGGGGTCCCCCCTCGAGCAGTACTTC
TRBJ2-1 . 12 few TRBV28 CASAIISREQFF TGTGCCAGCGCCATTATTAGTCGAGAGCAGTTCTTC
TRBJ2-4 TRBD2 15 few TRBV27 CASSETGGPGNIQYF TGTGCCAGCAGCGAGACGGGGGGGCCTGGAAACATTCAGTACTTC
TRBJ1-1 . 15 few TRBV19 CASSASGGRGTEAFF TGTGCCAGTAGTGCCTCCGGGGGTCGTGGCACTGAAGCTTTCTTT
TRBJ2-3 TRBD2 17 . TRBV28 CASSFRTSGPSTDTQYF TGTGCCAGCAGTTTTAGGACTAGCGGGCCTAGCACAGATACGCAGTATTTT
TRBJ2-3 TRBD1 15 many TRBV5-1 CASSTGTENTDTQYF TGCGCCAGCAGCACCGGGACAGAAAACACAGATACGCAGTATTTT
TRBJ1-5 . 13 many TRBV12-3/TRBV12-4 CASSPSKNQPQHF TGTGCCAGCAGTCCTAGTAAGAATCAGCCCCAGCATTTT
TRBJ2-3 TRBD1 15 . TRBV6-1 CASSRTGGGTDTQYF TGTGCCAGCAGTCGAACAGGGGGCGGCACAGATACGCAGTATTTT
TRBJ2-3 TRBD1 16 . TRBV6-4 CASSQTPGQGDDTQYF TGTGCCAGCAGTCAGACCCCGGGACAGGGGGACGATACGCAGTATTTT
TRBJ2-3 . 15 many TRBV20-1 CSASHGSTPTDTQYF TGCAGTGCTAGCCATGGCTCTACGCCCACAGATACGCAGTATTTT
TRBJ2-1 TRBD2 17 few TRBV14 CASSHQLRTSGYNEQFF TGTGCCAGCAGCCACCAACTGCGGACTAGCGGTTACAATGAGCAGTTCTTC
TRBJ2-7 TRBD1 15 few TRBV5-6 CASSIGQGGFYEQYF TGTGCCAGCAGCATAGGACAGGGAGGCTTTTACGAGCAGTACTTC
TRBJ2-7 TRBD1 15 few TRBV9 CASSVATGAAYEQYF TGTGCCAGCAGCGTAGCGACAGGGGCCGCCTACGAGCAGTACTTC
TRBJ2-7 . 15 few TRBV20-1 CSARKDREGVYEQYF TGCAGTGCCCGAAAGGACAGGGAGGGAGTCTACGAGCAGTACTTC
TRBJ1-6 . 13 few TRBV27 CAQRTGFTTPLHF TGTGCCCAACGAACAGGGTTTACTACACCCCTCCACTTT
TRBJ1-2 TRBD1 17 . TRBV10-3 CAISVFGETGGVDGYTF TGTGCCATCAGTGTTTTTGGTGAGACAGGGGGCGTCGATGGCTACACCTTC
TRBJ2-2 . 14 . TRBV19 CASSIWGGTGELFF TGTGCCAGTAGTATCTGGGGAGGCACCGGGGAGCTGTTTTTT
TRBJ2-5 TRBD2 15 . TRBV15 CATLQGTSGSETQYF TGTGCCACCTTACAGGGGACTAGCGGGAGTGAGACCCAGTACTTC
TRBJ1-1 . 13 . TRBV5-1 CASSLTPEAEAFF TGCGCCAGCAGCTTGACGCCAGAAGCGGAAGCTTTCTTT
TRBJ2-7 TRBD2 12 . TRBV29-1 CSVVPAGVEQYF TGCAGCGTTGTCCCGGCGGGGGTTGAGCAGTACTTC
TRBJ1-6 TRBD1 12 many TRBV7-9 CASSRGNSPLHF TGTGCCAGCTCCAGGGGGAATTCACCCCTCCACTTT
TRBJ2-7 TRBD1 14 few TRBV5-1 CASKFGTGTYEQYF TGCGCCAGCAAATTCGGGACAGGGACGTACGAGCAGTACTTC